The rows below give T cell receptor beta chains drawn from one sample of a study of cytomegalovirus exposure and HLA in healthy donors. Data came from immunoSEQ multiplex PCR; TCRdb stores just in-frame clones and leaves some out. The sample holds 100,000 to 140,000 clones, approximately 84% seen once. The specimen sequenced was PBMCs. These receptor sequences come from a man between 25 and 39 years old in good health and CMV-seronegative. The CDR3 runs from the conserved cysteine through the conserved F or W. The order of the fields is V gene, clone size, CDR3 length, CDR3 protein. Expanded clones are given a class, and other clones once, few, many or no size at all.

>TRBV4-1|NA|16
CASSQGLAGVAGELFF
>TRBV6-5|NA|14
CASSYSGTGDEQYF
>TRBV2|NA|15
CASSGVGGRADTQYF
>TRBV28|NA|14
CASRRSGSSYEQYF
>TRBV5-1|NA|12
CASWTGGNEQFF
>TRBV7-9|few|14
CASSPGTAFSPLHF
>TRBV27|NA|13
CASSFGTGDPQHF
>TRBV11-3|NA|14
CASSANTGGNEQFF
>TRBV5-1|NA|14
CASSLAGVPGELFF
>TRBV6-5|NA|15
CASSSGLAGGSEQFF
>TRBV9|once|16
CASSETSRDSSYEQYF
>TRBV6-4|NA|14
CASSQGWDTGELFF
>TRBV2|few|16
CATSRATGGGNQPQHF
>TRBV5-1|NA|16
CASSTGLAGGAETQYF
>TRBV7-2|NA|13
CASSRGPEREQYF
>TRBV29-1|few|13
CSVGNFMNTEAFF
>TRBV5-1|few|14
CASSSSGSAAEAFF
>TRBV11-2|NA|12
CASSLGGGEQFF
>TRBV6-5|NA|15
CASRKGQGFGEKLFF
>TRBV7-3|NA|14
CASSPSGGTDTQYF
>TRBV29-1|NA|12
CSVQHSNQPQHF
>TRBV30|NA|14
CAWSAQGGRYEQYF
>TRBV4-1|NA|15
CASSQVTTFSYEQYF
>TRBV5-1|NA|14
CASSFQGSNYGYTF
>TRBV13|NA|12
CASSPGWETQYF
>TRBV5-1|NA|16
CASSLHTGQGEPEAFF
>TRBV10-1|NA|13
CASSERTGDGYTF
>TRBV4-1|NA|14
CASSQLGGAQPQHF
>TRBV4-1|NA|15
CASSQGGGPSYEQYF
>TRBV6-4|NA|19
CASSALGTSGTGSYNEQFF
>TRBV6-5|NA|15
CASSSYQGGNSPLHF
>TRBV28|few|16
CASSYGLRESLYEQYF
>TRBV9|NA|14
CASSVAEAYNEQFF
>TRBV4-1|NA|14
CASSRLQVNQPQHF
>TRBV7-8|NA|15
CASRFLAGSTDTQYF
>TRBV19|NA|15
CASSIAQGGLETQYF
>TRBV27|NA|15
CASSALAGVSETQYF
>TRBV6-1|few|17
CASSEASRSHSNQPQHF
>TRBV7-6|NA|13
CASSPRGGAEAFF
>TRBV5-1|NA|17
CASSLVASGGPYNEQFF
>TRBV19|NA|14
CASSLGGGHNEQFF
>TRBV10-3|few|15
CAIQRAGAVDTEAFF
>TRBV12-5|few|16
CASGFAQGTVQETQYF
>TRBV5-1|NA|14
CASSLWGGAETQYF
>TRBV7-9|NA|18
CASSSPGLAGGSTDTQYF
>TRBV30|NA|12
CAWSMGARNLFF
>TRBV4-1|once|15
CASSQSVGTRDEQFF
>TRBV5-1|NA|14
CASSLAGGATEAFF
>TRBV7-6|NA|16
CASSQLGGAVQETQYF
>TRBV10-1|once|13
CASPKDRGTEAFF
>TRBV19|NA|15
CASSSDRGVNQPQHF
>TRBV7-2|few|14
CGVVRSGFNNEQFF
>TRBV30|NA|11
CVARAGNTIYF